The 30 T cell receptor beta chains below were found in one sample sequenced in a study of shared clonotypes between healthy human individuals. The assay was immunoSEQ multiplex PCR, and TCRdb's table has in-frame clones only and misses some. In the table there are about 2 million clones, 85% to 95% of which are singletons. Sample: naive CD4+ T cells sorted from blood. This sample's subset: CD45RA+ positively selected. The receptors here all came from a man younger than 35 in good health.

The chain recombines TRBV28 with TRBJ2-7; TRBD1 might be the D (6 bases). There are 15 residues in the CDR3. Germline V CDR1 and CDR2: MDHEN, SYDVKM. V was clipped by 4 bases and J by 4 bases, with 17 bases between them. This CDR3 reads CASSSIGQGQYEQYF. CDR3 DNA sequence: TGTGCCAGCAGTTCCATCGGGCAGGGGCAGTACGAGCAGTACTTC.

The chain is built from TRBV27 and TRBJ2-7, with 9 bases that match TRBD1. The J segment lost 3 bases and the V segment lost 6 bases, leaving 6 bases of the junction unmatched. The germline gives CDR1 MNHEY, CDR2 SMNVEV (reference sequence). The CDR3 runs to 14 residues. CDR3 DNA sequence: TGTGCCAGCAGGACTCCGGGACAGGGCTACGAGCAGTACTTC. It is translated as CASRTPGQGYEQYF.

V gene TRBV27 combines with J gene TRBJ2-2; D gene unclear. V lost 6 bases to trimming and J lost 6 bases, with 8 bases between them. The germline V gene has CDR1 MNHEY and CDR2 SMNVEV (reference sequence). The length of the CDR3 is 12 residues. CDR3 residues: CASSRMPGELFF. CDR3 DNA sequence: TGTGCCAGCAGCAGAATGCCCGGGGAGCTGTTTTTT.

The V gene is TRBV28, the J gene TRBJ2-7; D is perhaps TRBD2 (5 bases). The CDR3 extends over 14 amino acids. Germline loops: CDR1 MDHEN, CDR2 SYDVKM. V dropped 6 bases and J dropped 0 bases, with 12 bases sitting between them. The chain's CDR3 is CASSPFGISYEQYF. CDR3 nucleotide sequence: TGTGCCAGCAGCCCCTTCGGGATCTCCTACGAGCAGTACTTC.

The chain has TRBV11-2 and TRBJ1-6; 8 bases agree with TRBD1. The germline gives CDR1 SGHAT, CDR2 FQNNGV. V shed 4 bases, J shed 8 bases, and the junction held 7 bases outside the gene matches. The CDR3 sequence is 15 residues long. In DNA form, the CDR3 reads TGTGCCAGCAGCTCTGACGGACAGGGATATTCACCCCTCCACTTT. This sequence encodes CASSSDGQGYSPLHF.

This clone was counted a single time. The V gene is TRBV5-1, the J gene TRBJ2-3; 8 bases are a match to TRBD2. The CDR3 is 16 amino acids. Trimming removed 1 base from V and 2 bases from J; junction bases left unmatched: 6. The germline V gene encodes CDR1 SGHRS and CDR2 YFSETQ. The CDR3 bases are TGCGCCAGCAGCTTGTTCCCGCGGGAGGTCACAGATACGCAGTATTTT. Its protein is CASSLFPREVTDTQYF.

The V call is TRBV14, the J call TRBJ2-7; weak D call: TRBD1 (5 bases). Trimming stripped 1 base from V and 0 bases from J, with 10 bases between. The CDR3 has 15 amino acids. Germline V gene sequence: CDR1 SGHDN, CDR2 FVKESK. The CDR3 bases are TGTGCCAGCAGCCAAGGAGTACAGGCCTCCTACGAGCAGTACTTC. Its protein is CASSQGVQASYEQYF.

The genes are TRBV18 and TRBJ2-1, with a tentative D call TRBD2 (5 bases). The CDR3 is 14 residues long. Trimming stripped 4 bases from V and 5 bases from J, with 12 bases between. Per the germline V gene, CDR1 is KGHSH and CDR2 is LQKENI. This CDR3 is CASSRGSPDNEQFF. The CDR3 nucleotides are TGTGCCAGCTCACGAGGGAGCCCCGACAATGAGCAGTTCTTC.

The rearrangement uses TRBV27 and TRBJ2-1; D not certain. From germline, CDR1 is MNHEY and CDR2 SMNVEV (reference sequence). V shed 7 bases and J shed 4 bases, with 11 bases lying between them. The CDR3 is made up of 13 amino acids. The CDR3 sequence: CASTGHLYNEQFF. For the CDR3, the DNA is TGTGCCAGCACGGGCCACCTTTACAATGAGCAGTTCTTC.

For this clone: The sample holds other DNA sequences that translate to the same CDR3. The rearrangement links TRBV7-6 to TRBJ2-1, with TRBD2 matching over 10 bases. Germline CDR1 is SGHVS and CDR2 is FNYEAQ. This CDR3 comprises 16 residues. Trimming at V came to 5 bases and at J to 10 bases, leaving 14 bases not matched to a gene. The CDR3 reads CASSPNAGTSVREQFF. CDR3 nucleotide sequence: TGTGCCAGCAGCCCAAACGCCGGGACTAGCGTACGGGAGCAGTTCTTC.

CDR3 protein: CASSPTMGPLREQYF. The CDR3, as DNA: TGTGCCAGCTCACCTACGATGGGACCGCTACGCGAGCAGTACTTC. The chain links TRBV18 to TRBJ2-7; D possibly matches TRBD1 or TRBD2 (5 bases each). CDR3 length: 15 amino acids. The V and J ends lost 3 bases and 6 bases respectively, with 18 bases between them. From germline, CDR1 is KGHSH and CDR2 LQKENI.

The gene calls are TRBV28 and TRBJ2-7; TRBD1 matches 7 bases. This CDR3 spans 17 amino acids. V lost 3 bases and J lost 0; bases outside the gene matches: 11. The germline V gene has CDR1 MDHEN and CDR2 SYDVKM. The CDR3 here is CASSLGLFGTASYEQYF. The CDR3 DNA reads TGTGCCAGCAGTTTGGGTCTTTTTGGGACAGCCTCCTACGAGCAGTACTTC.

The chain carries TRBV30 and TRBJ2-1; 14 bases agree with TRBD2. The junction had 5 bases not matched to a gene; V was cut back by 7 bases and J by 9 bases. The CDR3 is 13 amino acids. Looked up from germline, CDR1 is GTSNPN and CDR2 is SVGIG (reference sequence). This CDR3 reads CASKGTSGSEQFF. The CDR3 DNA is TGTGCCTCGAAGGGGACTAGCGGGAGTGAGCAGTTCTTC.

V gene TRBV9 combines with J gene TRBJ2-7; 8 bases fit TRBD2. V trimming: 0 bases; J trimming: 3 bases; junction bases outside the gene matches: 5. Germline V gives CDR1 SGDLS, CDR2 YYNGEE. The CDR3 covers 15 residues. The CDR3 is CASSVDGGADYEQYF. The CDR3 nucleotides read TGTGCCAGCAGCGTAGACGGGGGGGCAGACTACGAGCAGTACTTC.

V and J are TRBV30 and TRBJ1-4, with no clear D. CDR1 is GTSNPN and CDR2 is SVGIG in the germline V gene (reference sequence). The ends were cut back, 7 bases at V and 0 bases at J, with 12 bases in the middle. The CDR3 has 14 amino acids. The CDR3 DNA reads TGTGCCTTAGCTCTCGGGACAACTAATGAAAAACTGTTTTTT. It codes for CALALGTTNEKLFF.

CDR3 coding DNA: TGTGCCAGCAGCTTGGGGCGGGAGAAGAGGGAAGAGACCCAGTACTTC. Encoded protein: CASSLGREKREETQYF. The chain carries TRBV5-4 and TRBJ2-5; TRBD2 matches at 7 bases. From germline, CDR1 is SGHNT and CDR2 YYREEE (reference sequence). CDR3 length equals 16 residues. The ends lost 0 bases at V and 3 bases at J; junction bases unmatched: 8.

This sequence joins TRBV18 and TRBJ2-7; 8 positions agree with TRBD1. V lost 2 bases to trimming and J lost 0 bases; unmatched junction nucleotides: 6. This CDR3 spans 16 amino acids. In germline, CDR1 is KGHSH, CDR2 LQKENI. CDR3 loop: CASSPRQGSLSYEQYF. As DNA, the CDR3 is TGTGCCAGCTCACCAAGACAGGGGTCTCTCTCCTACGAGCAGTACTTC.

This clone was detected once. This CDR3 is CASGSGGGNSPLHF. DNA of the CDR3: TGTGCCAGCGGAAGCGGGGGCGGGAATTCACCCCTCCACTTT. The rearrangement links TRBV27 to TRBJ1-6; weak D call: TRBD1 (6 bases). The CDR3 is made up of 14 amino acids. Trimming took 8 bases from V and 7 from J, leaving 15 bases between them. CDR1 is MNHEY and CDR2 is SMNVEV in the germline V gene (reference sequence).

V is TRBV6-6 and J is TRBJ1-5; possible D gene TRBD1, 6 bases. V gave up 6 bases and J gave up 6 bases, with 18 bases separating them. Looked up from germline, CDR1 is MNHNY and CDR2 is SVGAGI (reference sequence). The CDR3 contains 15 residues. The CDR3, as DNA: TGTGCCAGCAGGGCCGACCTGCAACAGGGTCAGCCCCAGCATTTT. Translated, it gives CASRADLQQGQPQHF.

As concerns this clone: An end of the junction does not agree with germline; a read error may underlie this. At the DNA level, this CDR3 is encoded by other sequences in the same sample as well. This CDR3 is CASSVGQGNQPQHF. CDR3 DNA sequence: TGTGCCAGCAGCGTAGGACAGGGCAACCAGCCCCAGCATTTT. The chain is built from TRBV9 and TRBJ1-5, with 7 nucleotides matching TRBD1. Germline CDR1 and CDR2: SGDLS and YYNGEE. CDR3 size: 14 residues.

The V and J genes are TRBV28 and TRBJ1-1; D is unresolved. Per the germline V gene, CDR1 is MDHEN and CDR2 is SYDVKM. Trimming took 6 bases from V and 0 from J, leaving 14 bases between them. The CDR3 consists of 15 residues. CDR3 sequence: CASRTLGQLNTEAFF. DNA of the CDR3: TGTGCCAGCAGGACCCTGGGTCAGCTGAACACTGAAGCTTTCTTT.

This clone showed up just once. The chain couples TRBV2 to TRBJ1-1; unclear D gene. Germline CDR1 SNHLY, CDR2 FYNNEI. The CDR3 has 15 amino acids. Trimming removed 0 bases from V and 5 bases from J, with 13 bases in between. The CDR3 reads CASSEAPVLGTEAFF. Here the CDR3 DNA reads TGTGCCAGCAGTGAAGCGCCGGTGCTGGGGACTGAAGCTTTCTTT.

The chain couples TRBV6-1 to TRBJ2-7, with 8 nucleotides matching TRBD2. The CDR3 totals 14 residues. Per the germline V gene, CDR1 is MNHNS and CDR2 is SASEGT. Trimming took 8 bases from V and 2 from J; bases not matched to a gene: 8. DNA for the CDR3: TGTGCCAGCGGCGGTGGAGCGGGGGCCTACGAGCAGTACTTC. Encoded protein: CASGGGAGAYEQYF.

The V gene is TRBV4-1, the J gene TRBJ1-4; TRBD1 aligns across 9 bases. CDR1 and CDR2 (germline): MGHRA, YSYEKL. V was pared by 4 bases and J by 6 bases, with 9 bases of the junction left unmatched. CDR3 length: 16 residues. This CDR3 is CASSRGIRDRDEKLFF. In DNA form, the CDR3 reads TGCGCCAGCAGCCGAGGAATCCGGGACAGGGATGAAAAACTGTTTTTT.

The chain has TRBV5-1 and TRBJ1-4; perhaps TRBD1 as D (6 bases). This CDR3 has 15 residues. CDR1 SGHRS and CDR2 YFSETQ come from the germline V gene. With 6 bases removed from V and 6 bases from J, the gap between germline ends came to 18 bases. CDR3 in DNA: TGCGCCAGCACGGGTGGCAGGGGAGTTGATGAAAAACTGTTTTTT. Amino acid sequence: CASTGGRGVDEKLFF.

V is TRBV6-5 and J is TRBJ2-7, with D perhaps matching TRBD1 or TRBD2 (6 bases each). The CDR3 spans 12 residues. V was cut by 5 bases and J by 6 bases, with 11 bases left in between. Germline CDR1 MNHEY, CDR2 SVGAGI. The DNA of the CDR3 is TGTGCCAGCAGTAACGGGGGCGGCGAGCAGTACTTC. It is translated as CASSNGGGEQYF.

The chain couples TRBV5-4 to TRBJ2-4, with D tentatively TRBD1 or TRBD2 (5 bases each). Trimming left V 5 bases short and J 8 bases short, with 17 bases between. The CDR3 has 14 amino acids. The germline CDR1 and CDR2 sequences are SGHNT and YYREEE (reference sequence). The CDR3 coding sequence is TGTGCCAGCAGGCCCCAGGGACCTGTCGACATTCAGTACTTC. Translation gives CASRPQGPVDIQYF.

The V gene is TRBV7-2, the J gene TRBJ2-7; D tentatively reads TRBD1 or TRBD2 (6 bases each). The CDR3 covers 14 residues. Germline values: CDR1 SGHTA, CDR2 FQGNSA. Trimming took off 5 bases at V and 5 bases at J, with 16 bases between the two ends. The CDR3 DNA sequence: TGTGCCAGCAGCGGAATGACAGGAGGGCACGAGCAGTACTTC. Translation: CASSGMTGGHEQYF.

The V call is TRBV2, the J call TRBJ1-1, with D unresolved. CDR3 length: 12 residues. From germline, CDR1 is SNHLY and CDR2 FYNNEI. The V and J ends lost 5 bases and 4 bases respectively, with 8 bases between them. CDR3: CASSPATTEAFF. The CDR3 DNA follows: TGTGCCAGCAGTCCAGCGACCACTGAAGCTTTCTTT. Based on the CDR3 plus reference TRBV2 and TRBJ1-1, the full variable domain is EPEVTQTPSHQVTQMGQEVILRCVPISNHLYFYWYRQILGQKVEFLVSFYNNEISEKSEIFDDQFSVERPDGSNFTLKIRSTKLEDSAMYFCASSPATTEAFFGQGTRLTVV.

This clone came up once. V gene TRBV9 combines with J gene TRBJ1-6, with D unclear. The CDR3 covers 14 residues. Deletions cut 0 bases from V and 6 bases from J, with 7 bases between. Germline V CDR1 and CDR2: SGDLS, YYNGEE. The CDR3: CASSVGPSNSPLHF. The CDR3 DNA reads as TGTGCCAGCAGCGTAGGGCCGTCTAATTCACCCCTCCACTTT.